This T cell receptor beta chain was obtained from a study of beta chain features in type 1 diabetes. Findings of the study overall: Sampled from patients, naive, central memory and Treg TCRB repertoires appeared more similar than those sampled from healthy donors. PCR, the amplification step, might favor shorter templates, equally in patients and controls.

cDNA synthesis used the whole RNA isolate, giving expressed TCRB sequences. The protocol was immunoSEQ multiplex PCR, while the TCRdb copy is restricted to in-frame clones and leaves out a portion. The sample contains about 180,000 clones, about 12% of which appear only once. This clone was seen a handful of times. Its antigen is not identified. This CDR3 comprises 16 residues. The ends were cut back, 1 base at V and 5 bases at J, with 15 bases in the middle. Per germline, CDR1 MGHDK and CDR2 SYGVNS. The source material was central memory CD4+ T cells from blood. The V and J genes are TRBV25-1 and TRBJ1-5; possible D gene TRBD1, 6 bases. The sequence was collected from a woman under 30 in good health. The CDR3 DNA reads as TGTGCCAGCAGTGAATCGGGCAGGGGCGGAGATCAGCCCCAGCATTTT. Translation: CASSESGRGGDQPQHF.